The 18 T cell receptor beta chains listed next were all sequenced from one sample in a study of cytomegalovirus exposure and HLA in healthy donors. The PCR ran on 60 Vbeta and 13 Jbeta primers. Measured with immunoSEQ multiplex PCR; TCRdb has only the in-frame clones, and not every one. The table shows approximately 190,000 clones, with over 65% occurring only once. Material for sequencing was PBMCs. Receptors originate from a woman in her fifties or sixties in good health and CMV-seropositive.

The chain recombines TRBV6-6 with TRBJ2-7; the D gene is possibly TRBD2 (5 bases). V dropped 2 bases and J dropped 3 bases, with 14 bases sitting between them. Per germline, CDR1 MNHNY and CDR2 SVGAGI (reference sequence). The length of the CDR3 is 15 residues. CDR3: CASSYKPGFGYEQYF. As DNA, the CDR3 is TGTGCCAGCAGTTACAAACCGGGGTTTGGCTACGAGCAGTACTTC.

J is TRBJ2-1 and V is TRBV6-5; TRBD2 is a possible D gene (5 bases). The CDR3 is 15 amino acids. Trimming stripped 0 bases from V and 9 bases from J, with 15 bases between. Per the germline V gene, CDR1 is MNHEY and CDR2 is SVGAGI. The CDR3 protein is CASSYSTGDFAEQFF. CDR3 DNA sequence: TGTGCCAGCAGTTACTCTACCGGGGATTTTGCTGAGCAGTTCTTC.

The rearrangement links TRBV27 to TRBJ2-3; D is perhaps TRBD1 (5 bases). Germline loops: CDR1 MNHEY, CDR2 SMNVEV (reference sequence). V lost 6 bases, J lost 2 bases, and 15 bases lay in between. This CDR3 contains 15 residues. The CDR3, as DNA: TGTGCCAGCAGCCCAAGGGGCGCCCCCACAGATACGCAGTATTTT. Residues: CASSPRGAPTDTQYF.

This clone was observed a single time. A read error may produce the germline difference seen at one junction end. The chain couples TRBV7-9 to TRBJ1-5, with no clear D. The CDR3 has 14 residues. The germline gives CDR1 SEHNR, CDR2 FQNEAQ (reference sequence). The CDR3 loop is CSSSLSEGTQPQHF. In nucleotides, the CDR3 is TGTTCCAGCAGCTTATCGGAGGGAACTCAGCCCCAGCATTTT.

The chain uses TRBV19 and TRBJ2-2; D perhaps matches TRBD1 (6 bases). The CDR3 consists of 15 residues. V shed 0 bases and J shed 4 bases, with 9 bases lying between them. CDR1 is LNHDA, CDR2 SQIVND, per germline (reference sequence). The CDR3 nucleotides read TGTGCCAGTAGTATAGAGGGGGCTCGCACCGGGGAGCTGTTTTTT. Its translation is CASSIEGARTGELFF.

This chain joins TRBV7-9 and TRBJ1-1; possibly TRBD1 for D (6 bases). Trimming pared 7 bases from V and 10 bases from J, leaving 19 bases between. The CDR3 sequence is 13 residues long. Germline lookup yields CDR1 SEHNR and CDR2 FQNEAQ (reference sequence). Here the CDR3 reads CASTLGGNRLAFF. The DNA for the CDR3 is TGTGCCAGCACCCTAGGGGGAAATAGGCTAGCTTTCTTT.

The chain combines TRBV27 with TRBJ1-4; D is unresolved. The V gene's germline CDR1 is MNHEY and CDR2 SMNVEV (reference sequence). Deletions cut 9 bases from V and 13 bases from J, with 15 bases between. The CDR3 is 11 amino acids. CDR3 sequence reads: CARGSDRGLFF. CDR3 DNA sequence: TGTGCCAGAGGATCGGACCGGGGACTGTTTTTT. Based on the CDR3 plus reference TRBV27 and TRBJ1-4, the full variable domain is EAQVTQNPRYLITVTGKKLTVTCSQNMNHEYMSWYRQDPGLGLRQIYYSMNVEVTDKGDVPEGYKVSRKEKRNFPLILESPSPNQTSLYFCARGSDRGLFFGSGTQLSVL.

V usage is TRBV5-6 and J usage is TRBJ1-1; a weak D match, TRBD1 (6 bases). In germline, CDR1 is SGHDT, CDR2 YYEEEE. CDR3 length: 16 amino acids. V lost 7 bases and J lost 4, with 23 bases in between. The CDR3 loop is CASGPSPGVKGTEAFF. CDR3 DNA: TGTGCCAGCGGCCCTTCCCCAGGGGTTAAGGGCACTGAAGCTTTCTTT.

CDR3: CASSQELDLNSYEQYF. DNA for the CDR3: TGTGCCAGCAGCCAGGAACTAGACTTAAACTCCTACGAGCAGTACTTC. J is TRBJ2-7 and V is TRBV5-4, with D tentatively TRBD2 (5 bases). The CDR3 extends over 16 amino acids. The V gene lost 4 bases and the J gene lost 0 bases, with 17 bases spanning the gap. Germline V gene lookup returns CDR1 SGHNT and CDR2 YYREEE (reference sequence).

The chain couples TRBV4-1 to TRBJ2-2; TRBD2 agrees at 13 bases. This CDR3 region has 16 residues. Germline V CDR1 and CDR2: MGHRA, YSYEKL. J was trimmed by 7 bases and V by 3 bases; bases with no gene match: 5. CDR3 nucleotides: TGCGCCAGCAGCCAGGAACTAGCGGGGGGGATCGGGGAGCTGTTTTTT. Its translation is CASSQELAGGIGELFF.

This clone occurred a few times. The chain combines TRBV4-3 with TRBJ2-7, with unresolved D. V gave up 1 base and J gave up 2 bases, with 6 bases separating them. CDR1 LGHNA and CDR2 YSLEER come from the germline V gene. The CDR3 length is 13 residues. CDR3 sequence reads: CASSQGQTYEQYF. In DNA form, the CDR3 reads TGCGCCAGCAGCCAAGGGCAGACCTACGAGCAGTACTTC.

The V gene is TRBV5-1, the J gene TRBJ1-2; the match to TRBD1 covers 10 bases. V was clipped by 0 bases and J by 4 bases; unmatched bases: 15. CDR1 and CDR2 from the germline V gene are SGHRS and YFSETQ. The CDR3 loop spans 19 amino acids. The DNA of the CDR3 is TGCGCCAGCAGCTTGGGTCCGGGACAGGGGCCCGGGCGCTCCTATGGCTACACCTTC. Protein product: CASSLGPGQGPGRSYGYTF.

The V and J genes are TRBV4-2 and TRBJ2-7; D not resolved. Germline V lookup: CDR1 LGHNA, CDR2 YNFKEQ. This CDR3 has 14 residues. Trimming shortened V by 0 bases and J by 6 bases, and 12 bases separated the two germline ends. The CDR3 spells CASSQEVELGEQYF. The CDR3 nucleotides are TGTGCCAGCAGCCAAGAAGTAGAGCTTGGCGAGCAGTACTTC.

There are a few counts of this clone. The chain joins TRBV11-2 to TRBJ1-4; possibly TRBD1 for D (5 bases). V gave up 6 bases and J gave up 5 bases, with 7 bases separating them. The CDR3 length is 12 residues. The germline CDR1 and CDR2 sequences are SGHAT and FQNNGV. The CDR3 nucleotides read TGTGCCAGCAGAGGGGCGAATGAAAAACTGTTTTTT. This sequence encodes CASRGANEKLFF.

The chain recombines TRBV27 with TRBJ2-1, with 7 bases aligning to TRBD1. V lost 4 bases to trimming and J lost 10 bases; unmatched junction nucleotides: 1. The CDR3 has 11 residues. The germline gives CDR1 MNHEY, CDR2 SMNVEV (reference sequence). CDR3 protein: CASSSTGEQFF. The DNA for the CDR3 is TGTGCCAGCAGTTCGACAGGGGAGCAGTTCTTC.

The chain has TRBV5-1 and TRBJ1-4; no clear D. The V gene's germline CDR1 is SGHRS and CDR2 YFSETQ. This CDR3 spans 15 amino acids. V was cut by 3 bases and J by 7 bases, with 16 bases left in between. Written as DNA, the CDR3 is TGCGCCAGCAGCTCGTTACCCGGGGTGGGTGAAAAACTGTTTTTT. This gives the protein CASSSLPGVGEKLFF.

This chain connects TRBV9 to TRBJ1-3, with D uncertain. Germline CDR1 is SGDLS and CDR2 is YYNGEE. The CDR3 is made up of 15 amino acids. Trimming shortened V by 4 bases and J by 2 bases, and 13 bases separated the two germline ends. Written as DNA, the CDR3 is TGTGCCAGCAGCCAAGACTGGGGAGCTGGAAACACCATATATTTT. Protein sequence: CASSQDWGAGNTIYF.

The gene calls are TRBV6-5 and TRBJ2-1, with 8 bases lining up with TRBD2. Germline CDR1 reads MNHEY; CDR2 reads SVGAGI. The CDR3 contains 15 residues. V lost 8 bases, J lost 5 bases, and 11 bases stayed unmatched. CDR3 DNA sequence: TGTGCCAGCGGGGTCGGTGGGACTAGTCACAATGAGCAGTTCTTC. Amino acids: CASGVGGTSHNEQFF.